Listed below are T cell receptor beta chains from one sample, sequenced in a study of fetal regulatory T cell absence and autoimmunity. The method was immunoSEQ multiplex PCR; TCRdb's version includes in-frame clones alone and lacks a portion of them. Of 45,000 to 50,000 clones detected, roughly four fifths appear once; the ten largest clones hold about 0.41%. The sequenced material came from cord blood. Receptor source: a newborn boy with IPEX syndrome. CDR3s include the opening cysteine and the closing phenylalanine or tryptophan. The D gene is left open where the match is weak. Expanded clones are given a class, and other clones once, few, many or no size at all.

v_call: TRBV19; d_call: TRBD2; clone_size: once; j_call: TRBJ2-7; cdr3_nt: TGTGCCAGTAGTACTAGCGGGGGTGCCTACGAGCAGTACTTC; cdr3_aa: CASSTSGGAYEQYF
v_call: TRBV5-1; d_call: TRBD1; clone_size: .; j_call: TRBJ2-2; cdr3_nt: TGCGCCAGCAGCCACAACGGGGGACAGGGGTCCGGGGAGCTGTTTTTT; cdr3_aa: CASSHNGGQGSGELFF
v_call: TRBV6-5; d_call: .; clone_size: .; j_call: TRBJ2-3; cdr3_nt: TGTGCCAGCAGTTACTCGAGCGCCCAGTATTTT; cdr3_aa: CASSYSSAQYF
v_call: TRBV9; d_call: .; clone_size: .; j_call: TRBJ2-7; cdr3_nt: TGTGCCAGCAGCGTAGAGGGCTACGAGCAGTACTTC; cdr3_aa: CASSVEGYEQYF
v_call: TRBV5-1; d_call: TRBD2; clone_size: .; j_call: TRBJ2-1; cdr3_nt: TGCGCCAGCAGCTTGGGGTATGGGACGGGAGGGCCAATAAATGAGCAGTTCTTC; cdr3_aa: CASSLGYGTGGPINEQFF
v_call: TRBV4-2; d_call: TRBD1; clone_size: .; j_call: TRBJ1-3; cdr3_nt: TGTGCCAGCAGCCAAGAATTACAGGGGTGGCACTCTGGAAACACCATATATTTT; cdr3_aa: CASSQELQGWHSGNTIYF
v_call: TRBV2; d_call: .; clone_size: .; j_call: TRBJ1-6; cdr3_nt: TGTGCCAGCAGTCCAGGGCAAGCAGCTCCCCAAATTTCACCCCTCCACTTT; cdr3_aa: CASSPGQAAPQISPLHF
v_call: TRBV2; d_call: .; clone_size: few; j_call: TRBJ1-5; cdr3_nt: TGTGCCAGCAGTGAACCCTGGGCCAAAGGAGGTCAGCCCCAGCATTTT; cdr3_aa: CASSEPWAKGGQPQHF
v_call: TRBV5-3; d_call: .; clone_size: once; j_call: TRBJ2-5; cdr3_nt: TGTGCCAGAAGCTTGGGGGACGGGCCAGAGACCCAGTACTTC; cdr3_aa: CARSLGDGPETQYF
v_call: TRBV6-5; d_call: TRBD2; clone_size: .; j_call: TRBJ2-7; cdr3_nt: TGTGCCAGCAGTTACGCCGGACTAGCGGGCAACGAGCAGTACTTC; cdr3_aa: CASSYAGLAGNEQYF
v_call: TRBV9; d_call: .; clone_size: few; j_call: TRBJ1-5; cdr3_nt: TGTGCCAGCAGCGTAGGTGGTGGGGATCAGCCCCAGCATTTT; cdr3_aa: CASSVGGGDQPQHF
v_call: TRBV2; d_call: .; clone_size: .; j_call: TRBJ1-6; cdr3_nt: TGTGCCAGCAGTGAATCGGGGGGCGCAGGGTATAATTCACCCCTCCACTTT; cdr3_aa: CASSESGGAGYNSPLHF
v_call: TRBV11-2; d_call: .; clone_size: .; j_call: TRBJ2-3; cdr3_nt: TGTGCCAGCAGCTTAGGAAGGGGAAGGCGGCCTAGCACAGATACGCAGTATTTT; cdr3_aa: CASSLGRGRRPSTDTQYF
v_call: TRBV4-1; d_call: TRBD1; clone_size: .; j_call: TRBJ2-7; cdr3_nt: TGCGCCAGCAGCTCCCGGGACAGGTCGTACGAGCAGTACTTC; cdr3_aa: CASSSRDRSYEQYF
v_call: TRBV2; d_call: .; clone_size: once; j_call: TRBJ2-6; cdr3_nt: TGTGCCAGCAGTCCCTCTCCTGGGGCCAACGTCCTGACTTTC; cdr3_aa: CASSPSPGANVLTF
v_call: TRBV5-6; d_call: .; clone_size: .; j_call: TRBJ2-7; cdr3_nt: TGTGCCAGCAGCTCGGCTCCGGGGACAATACCCTACGAGCAGTACTTC; cdr3_aa: CASSSAPGTIPYEQYF
v_call: TRBV6-5; d_call: TRBD1; clone_size: once; j_call: TRBJ2-7; cdr3_nt: TGTGCCAGCAGTTACGGGGACAGATGGGTGGATGAGCAGTACTTC; cdr3_aa: CASSYGDRWVDEQYF
v_call: TRBV10-1; d_call: .; clone_size: .; j_call: TRBJ1-1; cdr3_nt: TGCGCCAGCAGCGCTGTACAGGGAACTGAAGCTTTCTTT; cdr3_aa: CASSAVQGTEAFF
v_call: TRBV19; d_call: .; clone_size: .; j_call: TRBJ2-7; cdr3_nt: TGTGCCAGTAGTATAGTCGGAGGCAGTTCACCCTACGAGCAGTACTTC; cdr3_aa: CASSIVGGSSPYEQYF
v_call: TRBV7-2; d_call: .; clone_size: once; j_call: TRBJ2-7; cdr3_nt: TGTGCCAGCAGCTTAGGACTACAATCCTACGAGCAGTACTTC; cdr3_aa: CASSLGLQSYEQYF
v_call: TRBV5-4; d_call: .; clone_size: once; j_call: TRBJ1-2; cdr3_nt: TGTGCCAGCAGCCATCCCCGGGGCTATGGCTACACCTTC; cdr3_aa: CASSHPRGYGYTF
v_call: TRBV20-1; d_call: .; clone_size: once; j_call: TRBJ2-1; cdr3_nt: TGCAGTGCTAGAGACAGATCTGAGCAATTCTTC; cdr3_aa: CSARDRSEQFF
v_call: TRBV19; d_call: TRBD1; clone_size: .; j_call: TRBJ2-7; cdr3_nt: TGTGCCAGTAGTCTCGGGACAGGCCCGTCCGAGCAGTACTTC; cdr3_aa: CASSLGTGPSEQYF
v_call: TRBV6-1; d_call: TRBD1; clone_size: .; j_call: TRBJ1-5; cdr3_nt: TGTGCCAGCAGACAGGGGAGGGCCAATCAGCCCCAGCATTTT; cdr3_aa: CASRQGRANQPQHF
v_call: TRBV5-1; d_call: .; clone_size: .; j_call: TRBJ1-1; cdr3_nt: TGCGCCAGCAGCTTGGAGGGCAGGGGAACTGAAGCTTTCTTT; cdr3_aa: CASSLEGRGTEAFF
v_call: TRBV5-6; d_call: TRBD2; clone_size: .; j_call: TRBJ2-7; cdr3_nt: TGTGCCAGCAGCAGCGGGACTAGCGGCTACGAGCAGTACTTC; cdr3_aa: CASSSGTSGYEQYF
v_call: TRBV11-2; d_call: .; clone_size: .; j_call: TRBJ2-7; cdr3_nt: TGTGCCAGCAGCTTAGGCTCGGGACCCTCCTACGAGCAGTACTTC; cdr3_aa: CASSLGSGPSYEQYF
v_call: TRBV11-3; d_call: .; clone_size: .; j_call: TRBJ1-6; cdr3_nt: TGTGCCAGCAGCTTAGGTGTGGGAAGTGGGAATTCACCCCTCCACTTT; cdr3_aa: CASSLGVGSGNSPLHF
v_call: TRBV5-1; d_call: .; clone_size: .; j_call: TRBJ1-2; cdr3_nt: TGCGCCAGCAACGCGGACGGAAACTATGGCTACACCTTC; cdr3_aa: CASNADGNYGYTF
v_call: TRBV6-1; d_call: TRBD1; clone_size: .; j_call: TRBJ1-2; cdr3_nt: TGTGCCAGCAGGAGCCCGGGACAGAACTATGGCTACACCTTC; cdr3_aa: CASRSPGQNYGYTF
v_call: TRBV4-1; d_call: TRBD2; clone_size: .; j_call: TRBJ2-7; cdr3_nt: TGCGCCAGCAGCCCAGGACTAGCGGGCTTCTCCTACGAGCAGTACTTC; cdr3_aa: CASSPGLAGFSYEQYF
v_call: TRBV9; d_call: TRBD1; clone_size: .; j_call: TRBJ2-3; cdr3_nt: TGTGCCAGCAGCGTATTCGACAGGGGGGCAGATACGCAGTATTTT; cdr3_aa: CASSVFDRGADTQYF
v_call: TRBV7-9; d_call: .; clone_size: .; j_call: TRBJ2-7; cdr3_nt: TGTGCCAGCAGCTTAGGGACATACGAGCAGTACTTC; cdr3_aa: CASSLGTYEQYF
v_call: TRBV6-4; d_call: .; clone_size: .; j_call: TRBJ1-5; cdr3_nt: TGTGCCAGCAGTGAGAGAGAAGATCAGCCCCAGCATTTT; cdr3_aa: CASSEREDQPQHF
v_call: TRBV11-2; d_call: TRBD1; clone_size: .; j_call: TRBJ2-5; cdr3_nt: TGTGCCAGCAGCTTAGTTTGGACAGGGGCCCAAGAGACCCAGTACTTC; cdr3_aa: CASSLVWTGAQETQYF
v_call: TRBV6-5; d_call: .; clone_size: .; j_call: TRBJ2-7; cdr3_nt: TGTGCCAGCAGTGCCAAACTCAATTACGAGCAGTACTTC; cdr3_aa: CASSAKLNYEQYF
v_call: TRBV6-5; d_call: TRBD1; clone_size: .; j_call: TRBJ2-1; cdr3_nt: TGTGCCAGCAGTCGACGGACAGGGGTGGGCAATGAGCAGTTCTTC; cdr3_aa: CASSRRTGVGNEQFF
v_call: TRBV27; d_call: TRBD1; clone_size: once; j_call: TRBJ1-5; cdr3_nt: TGTGCCAGCAGTTTTACTGGACAGGGTTGGCAGCCCCAGCATTTT; cdr3_aa: CASSFTGQGWQPQHF
v_call: TRBV7-9; d_call: .; clone_size: .; j_call: TRBJ2-3; cdr3_nt: TGTGCCAGCAGCCCAGGGACGGCTAGCACAGATACGCAGTATTTT; cdr3_aa: CASSPGTASTDTQYF
v_call: TRBV5-6; d_call: TRBD2; clone_size: .; j_call: TRBJ2-1; cdr3_nt: TGTGCCAGCAGCTTGACTAGCGGTGCGCAGTTCTTC; cdr3_aa: CASSLTSGAQFF
v_call: TRBV19; d_call: TRBD2; clone_size: .; j_call: TRBJ2-7; cdr3_nt: TGTGCCAGACTTACCTGGCGGGAGGGTTCAATCTACGAGCAGTACTTC; cdr3_aa: CARLTWREGSIYEQYF
v_call: TRBV5-4; d_call: TRBD2; clone_size: .; j_call: TRBJ2-3; cdr3_nt: TGTGCCAGCAGCGGTATAGCGGGGGGGCTAACAGATACGCAGTATTTT; cdr3_aa: CASSGIAGGLTDTQYF